The T cell receptor (beta chain) described here comes from a study of T-cell memory formation after mild COVID-19. Germline CDR1 SGHTA, CDR2 FQGNSA. The CDR3 extends over 14 amino acids. The V gene lost 5 bases and the J gene lost 2 bases, with 11 bases spanning the gap. About this clonotype itself: Its antigen remains unknown.

Study-wide results and caveats: CD4+ contracting clones lay mainly in CM and EM, CD8+ ones in EMRA.

TCRdb itself ran the 5' RACE reads through MiXCR, one entry per CDR3 protein. This sample has approximately 250,000 distinct CDR3 sequences, with about 17% found just once. This chain links TRBV7-2 with TRBJ2-3; D is undetermined. The source is a man aged 18-30 years who had mild COVID-19 (a few samples of this study predate the infection). Cell type and time point are not known. Source material: PBMCs or a T cell subset sorted from them (not recorded which). CDR3 in amino acids: CASSAAAFTDTQYF. CDR3 coding DNA: TGTGCCAGCAGCGCAGCTGCGTTCACAGATACGCAGTATTTT.